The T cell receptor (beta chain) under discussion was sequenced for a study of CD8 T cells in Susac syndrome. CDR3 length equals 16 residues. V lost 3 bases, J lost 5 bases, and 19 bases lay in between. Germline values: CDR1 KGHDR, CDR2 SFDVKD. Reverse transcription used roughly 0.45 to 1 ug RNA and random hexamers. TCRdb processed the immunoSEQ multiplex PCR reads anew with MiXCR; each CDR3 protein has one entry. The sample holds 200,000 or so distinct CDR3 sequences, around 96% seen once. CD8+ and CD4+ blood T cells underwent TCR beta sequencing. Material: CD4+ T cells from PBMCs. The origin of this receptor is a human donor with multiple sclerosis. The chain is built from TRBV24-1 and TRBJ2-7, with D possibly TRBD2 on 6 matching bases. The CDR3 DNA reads TGTGCCACCAGTGATGCTGACTACGGGGGTCGAGACGAGCAGTACTTC. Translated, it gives CATSDADYGGRDEQYF.